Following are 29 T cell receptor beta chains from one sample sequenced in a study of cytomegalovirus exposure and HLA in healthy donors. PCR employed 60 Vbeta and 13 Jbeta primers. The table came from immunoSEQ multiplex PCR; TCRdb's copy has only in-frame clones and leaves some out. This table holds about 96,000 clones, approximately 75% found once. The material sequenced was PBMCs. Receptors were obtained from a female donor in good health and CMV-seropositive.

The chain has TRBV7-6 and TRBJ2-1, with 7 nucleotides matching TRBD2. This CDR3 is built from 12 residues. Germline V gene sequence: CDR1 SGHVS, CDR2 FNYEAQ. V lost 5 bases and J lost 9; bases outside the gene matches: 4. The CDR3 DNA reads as TGTGCCAGCAGCGGACTAGACGGTGAGCAGTTCTTC. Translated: CASSGLDGEQFF.

Written as DNA, the CDR3 is TGTGCCAGCAGCCAAGATCGCGCGTCAGGGCAAGAGACCCAGTACTTC. Its translation: CASSQDRASGQETQYF. J is TRBJ2-5 and V is TRBV14, with D possibly matching TRBD1 (5 bases). The CDR3 runs 16 residues. Trimming removed 0 bases from V and 2 bases from J, with 13 bases in between. CDR1 is SGHDN and CDR2 is FVKESK in the germline V gene.

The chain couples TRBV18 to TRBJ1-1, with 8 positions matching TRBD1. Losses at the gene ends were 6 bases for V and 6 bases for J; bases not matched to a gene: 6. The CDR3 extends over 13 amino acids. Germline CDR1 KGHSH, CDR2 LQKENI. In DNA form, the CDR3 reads TGTGCCAGCTCCCAGGGGGCTAGTGCTGAAGCTTTCTTT. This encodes CASSQGASAEAFF. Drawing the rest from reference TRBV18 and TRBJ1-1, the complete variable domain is NAGVMQNPRHLVRRRGQEARLRCSPMKGHSHVYWYRQLPEEGLKFMVYLQKENIIDESGMPKERFSAEFPKEGPSILRIQQVVRGDSAAYFCASSQGASAEAFFGQGTRLTVV.

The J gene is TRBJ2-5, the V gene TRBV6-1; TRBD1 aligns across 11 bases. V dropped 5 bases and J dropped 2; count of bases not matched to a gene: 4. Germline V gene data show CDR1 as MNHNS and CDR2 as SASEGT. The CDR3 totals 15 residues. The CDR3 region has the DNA TGTGCCAGCAGTAACCGGGACAGGGGGCAAGAGACCCAGTACTTC. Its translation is CASSNRDRGQETQYF.

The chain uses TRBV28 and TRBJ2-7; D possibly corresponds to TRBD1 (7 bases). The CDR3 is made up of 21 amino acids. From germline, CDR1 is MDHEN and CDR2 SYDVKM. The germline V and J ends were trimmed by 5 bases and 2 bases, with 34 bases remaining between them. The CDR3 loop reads CASSTRRQGGGRRGLPYEQYF. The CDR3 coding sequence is TGTGCCAGCAGTACTAGGCGACAGGGCGGAGGGAGAAGGGGTTTACCCTACGAGCAGTACTTC.

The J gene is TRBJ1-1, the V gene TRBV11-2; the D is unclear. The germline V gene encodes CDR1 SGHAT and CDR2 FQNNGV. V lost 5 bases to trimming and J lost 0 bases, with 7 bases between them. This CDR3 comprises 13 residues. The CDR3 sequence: CASSDGMNTEAFF. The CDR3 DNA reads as TGTGCCAGCAGCGACGGGATGAACACTGAAGCTTTCTTT.

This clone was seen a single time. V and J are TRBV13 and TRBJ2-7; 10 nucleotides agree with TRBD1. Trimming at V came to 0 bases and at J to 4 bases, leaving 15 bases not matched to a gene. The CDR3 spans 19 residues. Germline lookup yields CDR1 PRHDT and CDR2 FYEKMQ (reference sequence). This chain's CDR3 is CASSLGPSMGDRGLYEQYF. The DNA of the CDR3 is TGTGCCAGCAGCTTAGGACCCTCTATGGGAGACAGGGGGCTTTACGAGCAGTACTTC. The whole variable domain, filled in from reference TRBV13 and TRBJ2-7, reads AAGVIQSPRHLIKEKRETATLKCYPIPRHDTVYWYQQGPGQDPQFLISFYEKMQSDKGSIPDRFSAQQFSDYHSELNMSSLELGDSALYFCASSLGPSMGDRGLYEQYFGPGTRLTVT.

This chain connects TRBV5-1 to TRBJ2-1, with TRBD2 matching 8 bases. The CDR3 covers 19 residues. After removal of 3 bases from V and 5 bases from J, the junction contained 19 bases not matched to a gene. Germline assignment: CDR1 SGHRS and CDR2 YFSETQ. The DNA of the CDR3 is TGCGCCAGCAGCTCGGGACTAGTCCAATCCTATTCGGGGGACAATGAGCAGTTCTTC. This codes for CASSSGLVQSYSGDNEQFF.

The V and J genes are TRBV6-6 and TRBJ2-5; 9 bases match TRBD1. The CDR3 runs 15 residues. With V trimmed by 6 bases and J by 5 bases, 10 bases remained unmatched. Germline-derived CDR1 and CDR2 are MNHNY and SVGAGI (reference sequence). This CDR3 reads CASSTNRGPGETQYF. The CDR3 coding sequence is TGTGCCAGCAGCACCAACAGGGGGCCTGGGGAGACCCAGTACTTC.

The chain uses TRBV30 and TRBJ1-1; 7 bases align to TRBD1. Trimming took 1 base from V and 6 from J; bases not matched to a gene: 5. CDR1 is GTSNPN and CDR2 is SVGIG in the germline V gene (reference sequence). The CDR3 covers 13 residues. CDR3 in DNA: TGTGCCTGGAGTGAAGACAGGGCCCCTGAAGCTTTCTTT. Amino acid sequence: CAWSEDRAPEAFF.

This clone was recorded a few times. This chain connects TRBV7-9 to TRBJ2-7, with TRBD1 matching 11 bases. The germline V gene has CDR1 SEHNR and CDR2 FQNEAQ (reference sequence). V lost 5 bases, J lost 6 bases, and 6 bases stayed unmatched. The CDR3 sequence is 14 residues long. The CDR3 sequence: CASSPDRGRVEQYF. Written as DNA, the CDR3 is TGTGCCAGCAGCCCGGACAGGGGGCGCGTCGAGCAGTACTTC.

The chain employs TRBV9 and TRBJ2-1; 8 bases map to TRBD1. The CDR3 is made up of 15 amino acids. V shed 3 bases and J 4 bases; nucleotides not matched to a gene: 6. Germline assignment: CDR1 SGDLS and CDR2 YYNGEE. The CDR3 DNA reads TGTGCCAGCAGCGCGGGACAGGAGCTGTACAATGAGCAGTTCTTC. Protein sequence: CASSAGQELYNEQFF.

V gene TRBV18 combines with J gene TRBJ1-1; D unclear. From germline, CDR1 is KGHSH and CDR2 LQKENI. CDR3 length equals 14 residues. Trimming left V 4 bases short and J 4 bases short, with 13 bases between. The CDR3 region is CASSLPPGSTEAFF. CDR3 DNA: TGTGCCAGCTCACTTCCGCCGGGGTCCACTGAAGCTTTCTTT.

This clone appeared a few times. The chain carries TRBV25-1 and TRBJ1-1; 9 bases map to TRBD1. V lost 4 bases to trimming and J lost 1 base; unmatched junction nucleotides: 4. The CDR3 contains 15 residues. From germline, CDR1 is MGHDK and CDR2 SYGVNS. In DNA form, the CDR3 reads TGTGCCAGCAGTGCATCGACAGGGGGGAACACTGAAGCTTTCTTT. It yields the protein CASSASTGGNTEAFF.

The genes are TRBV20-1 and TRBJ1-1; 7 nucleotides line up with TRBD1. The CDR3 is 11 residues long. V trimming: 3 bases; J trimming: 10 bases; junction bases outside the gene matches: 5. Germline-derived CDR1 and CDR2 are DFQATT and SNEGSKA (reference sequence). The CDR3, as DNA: TGCAGTGCTAGCAGACAGGGATTAGCTTTCTTT. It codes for CSASRQGLAFF.

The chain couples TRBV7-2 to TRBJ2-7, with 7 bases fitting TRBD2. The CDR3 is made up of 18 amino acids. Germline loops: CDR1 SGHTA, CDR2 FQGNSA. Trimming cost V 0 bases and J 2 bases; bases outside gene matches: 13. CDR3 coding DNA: TGTGCCAGCAGCTTAGCGACGTCTAGCGGACACCCTCCCTACGAGCAGTACTTC. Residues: CASSLATSSGHPPYEQYF.

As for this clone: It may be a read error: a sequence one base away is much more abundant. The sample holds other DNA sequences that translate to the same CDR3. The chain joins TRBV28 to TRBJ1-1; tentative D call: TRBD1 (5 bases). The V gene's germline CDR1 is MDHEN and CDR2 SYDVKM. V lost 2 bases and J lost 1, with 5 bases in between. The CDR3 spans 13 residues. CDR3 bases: TGTGCCAGCAGTTTAACAGGGAACACTGAAGCTTTCTTT. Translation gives CASSLTGNTEAFF.

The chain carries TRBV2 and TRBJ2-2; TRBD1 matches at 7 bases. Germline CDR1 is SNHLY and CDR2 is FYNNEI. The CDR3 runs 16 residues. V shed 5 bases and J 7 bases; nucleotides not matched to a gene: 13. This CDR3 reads CASSTDRVGTSGELFF. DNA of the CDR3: TGTGCCAGCAGTACAGACAGGGTGGGAACTAGCGGGGAGCTGTTTTTT.

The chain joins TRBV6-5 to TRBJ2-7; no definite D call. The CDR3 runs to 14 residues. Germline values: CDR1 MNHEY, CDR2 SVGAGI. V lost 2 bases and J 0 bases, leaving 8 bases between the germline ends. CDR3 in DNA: TGTGCCAGCAGTTACGCTGCCTACTCCTACGAGCAGTACTTC. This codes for CASSYAAYSYEQYF.

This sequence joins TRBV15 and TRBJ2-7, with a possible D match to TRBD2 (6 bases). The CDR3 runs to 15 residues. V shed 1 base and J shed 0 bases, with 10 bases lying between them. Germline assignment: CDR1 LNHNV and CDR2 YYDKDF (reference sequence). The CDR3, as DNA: TGTGCCACCAGCAGAGCTGGGGGGACCTCCTACGAGCAGTACTTC. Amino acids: CATSRAGGTSYEQYF.

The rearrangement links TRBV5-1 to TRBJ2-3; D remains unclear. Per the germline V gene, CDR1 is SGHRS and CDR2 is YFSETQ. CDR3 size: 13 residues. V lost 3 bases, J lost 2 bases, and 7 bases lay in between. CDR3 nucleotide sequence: TGCGCCAGCAGCTCAACACCCACAGATACGCAGTATTTT. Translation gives CASSSTPTDTQYF.

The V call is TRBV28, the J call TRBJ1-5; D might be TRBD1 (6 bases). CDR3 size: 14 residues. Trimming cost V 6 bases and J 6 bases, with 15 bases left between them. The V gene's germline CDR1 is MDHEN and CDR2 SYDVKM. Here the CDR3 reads CASRLYRDGQPQHF. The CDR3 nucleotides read TGTGCCAGCAGGTTGTACAGGGACGGTCAGCCCCAGCATTTT.

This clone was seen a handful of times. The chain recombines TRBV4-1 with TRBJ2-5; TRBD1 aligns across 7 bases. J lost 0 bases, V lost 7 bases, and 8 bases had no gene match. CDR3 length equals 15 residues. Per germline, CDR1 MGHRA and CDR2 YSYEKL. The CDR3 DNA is TGCGCCAGCACCAAGACAGGGTCGTACCAAGAGACCCAGTACTTC. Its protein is CASTKTGSYQETQYF.

CDR3 nucleotides: TGTGCCTGGAGTGCCTCCGGACAGTCTCAAGAGACCCAGTACTTC. Its protein is CAWSASGQSQETQYF. The rearrangement links TRBV30 to TRBJ2-5; weak D call: TRBD1 (6 bases). Trimming cost V 1 base and J 2 bases, with 14 bases left between them. Germline V lookup: CDR1 GTSNPN, CDR2 SVGIG (reference sequence). There are 15 residues in the CDR3.

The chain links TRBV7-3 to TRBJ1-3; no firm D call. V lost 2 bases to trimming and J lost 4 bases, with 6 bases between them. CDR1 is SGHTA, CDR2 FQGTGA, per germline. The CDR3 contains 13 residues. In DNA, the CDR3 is TGTGCCAGCAGCTTAGCGAGGGGAAACACCATATATTTT. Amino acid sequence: CASSLARGNTIYF.

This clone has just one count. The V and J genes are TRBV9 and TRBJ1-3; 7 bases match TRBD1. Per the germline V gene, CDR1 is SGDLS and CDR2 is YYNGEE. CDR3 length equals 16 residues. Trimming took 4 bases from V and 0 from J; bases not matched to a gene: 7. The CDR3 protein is CASSTEGQASGNTIYF. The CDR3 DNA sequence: TGTGCCAGCAGCACAGAAGGACAGGCCTCTGGAAACACCATATATTTT.

The CDR3 region is CASSLLGGANTEAFF. The CDR3 DNA reads TGTGCCAGCAGTTTATTAGGGGGGGCCAACACTGAAGCTTTCTTT. This chain joins TRBV28 and TRBJ1-1, with D tentatively TRBD1 (6 bases). The V end was cut by 1 base, the J end by 2 bases, with 11 bases between. The CDR3 runs to 15 residues. Per the germline V gene, CDR1 is MDHEN and CDR2 is SYDVKM.

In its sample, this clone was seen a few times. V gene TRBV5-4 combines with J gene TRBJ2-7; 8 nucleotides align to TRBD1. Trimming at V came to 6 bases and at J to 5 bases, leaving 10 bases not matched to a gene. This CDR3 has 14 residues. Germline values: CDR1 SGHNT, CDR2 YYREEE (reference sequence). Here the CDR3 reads CASKPGQVTHEQYF. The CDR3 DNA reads TGTGCCAGCAAACCGGGACAGGTGACGCACGAGCAGTACTTC.

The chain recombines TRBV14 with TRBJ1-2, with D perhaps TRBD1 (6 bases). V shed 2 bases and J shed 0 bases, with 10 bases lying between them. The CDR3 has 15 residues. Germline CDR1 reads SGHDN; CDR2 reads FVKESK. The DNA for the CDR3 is TGTGCCAGCAGCCAATCGGACAGAGCTAACTATGGCTACACCTTC. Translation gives CASSQSDRANYGYTF.